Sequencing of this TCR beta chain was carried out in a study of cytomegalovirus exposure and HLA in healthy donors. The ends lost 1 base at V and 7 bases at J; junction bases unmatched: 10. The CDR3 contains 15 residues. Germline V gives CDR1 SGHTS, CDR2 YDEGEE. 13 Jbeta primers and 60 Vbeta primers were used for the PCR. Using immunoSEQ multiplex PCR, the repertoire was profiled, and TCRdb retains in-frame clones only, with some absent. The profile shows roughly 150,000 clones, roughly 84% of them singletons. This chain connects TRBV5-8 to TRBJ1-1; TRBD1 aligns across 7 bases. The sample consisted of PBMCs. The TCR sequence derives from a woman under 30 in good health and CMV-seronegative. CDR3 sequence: CASSLRLGGAGEAFF. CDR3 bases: TGTGCCAGCAGCTTGCGTCTAGGGGGCGCGGGTGAAGCTTTCTTT.